The rows below give T cell receptor beta chains drawn from one sample of a study of T cell changes during pregnancy in multiple sclerosis. Generated by immunoSEQ multiplex PCR, the TCRdb table keeps only in-frame clones and is missing some. The sample shows around 57,000 clones, roughly nine tenths of them seen only once. The starting material was peripheral blood, obtained in the first trimester of pregnancy. The origin of the receptors is a female donor with multiple sclerosis, enrolled in a pregnancy study. The CDR3 runs from the conserved cysteine through the conserved F or W. Where a row states a size, it is once, few, many or the class of an expanded clone; other rows omit it.

TRBJ2-5,once,TRBV2,CASSVEYQETQYF
TRBJ2-7,.,TRBV9,CASSVAPGTGYEQYF
TRBJ1-3,.,TRBV16,CASSQTGGSGNTIYF
TRBJ1-2,.,TRBV4-3,CASSQVWPPRQYGYTF
TRBJ1-1,few,TRBV12-5,CASATSQLVTEAFF
TRBJ1-2,.,TRBV7-9,CASNQEDRPAYGYTF
TRBJ1-4,.,TRBV4-1,CASSQDWAEKLFF
TRBJ1-6,.,TRBV5-5,CASTLGRGVNSPLHF
TRBJ1-4,.,TRBV5-1,CASSPHTGGGEKLFF
TRBJ2-5,.,TRBV13,CASSSTGVGETQYF
TRBJ2-7,.,TRBV11-2,CASSPIRGQGAEQYF
TRBJ2-3,.,TRBV7-2,CASSLPGGQKDTQYF
TRBJ2-2,.,TRBV10-2,CASSGASDRTGELFF
TRBJ1-1,.,TRBV4-3,CASSPAEPTGWTEAFF
TRBJ2-2,.,TRBV6-4,CASRAGFSTGELFF
TRBJ2-7,.,TRBV6-5,CASSSPGDPNEQYF
TRBJ2-5,.,TRBV7-2,CASSLTGPETQYF
TRBJ2-1,.,TRBV10-1,CASSESNSNEQFF
TRBJ2-1,.,TRBV7-2,CASSFVAGSYNEQFF
TRBJ2-1,.,TRBV7-2,CASSSSTAGGNEQFF
TRBJ2-1,.,TRBV7-3,CASSPYLSSYNEQFF
TRBJ1-1,.,TRBV4-1,CASSQEGVLNTEAFF
TRBJ2-2,.,TRBV6-1,CASSEVYHRNPTGELFF
TRBJ2-7,.,TRBV4-1,CASSPGTGGPYEQYF
TRBJ2-7,.,TRBV4-2,CASSVALLAGAGEQYF
TRBJ2-1,.,TRBV7-2,CASSPGPEEGEQFF
TRBJ2-3,.,TRBV10-2,CASSEGREGLNTQYF
TRBJ1-1,.,TRBV7-9,CASSLKGAHTEAFF
TRBJ2-7,.,TRBV7-9,CASSLQGAGEQYF
TRBJ2-3,.,TRBV5-1,CASSLGGTDTQYF
TRBJ2-3,.,TRBV7-9,CASSWDSPTDTQYF
TRBJ1-2,.,TRBV7-9,CASSSHRGFDYGYTF
TRBJ1-2,.,TRBV18,CASSPTPFGTGAPGAF
TRBJ1-2,.,TRBV28,CASSSTGGDHYGYTF
TRBJ2-5,.,TRBV5-1,CASSQMGQGEQETQYF
TRBJ2-7,.,TRBV6-5,CASSYLSALSYEQYF
TRBJ2-7,.,TRBV9,CASSVATGGVYEQYF
TRBJ2-7,.,TRBV7-7,CASSRDLLSSYEQYF
TRBJ2-3,once,TRBV5-8,CASSPILAGGPSDTQYF
TRBJ2-1,.,TRBV10-3,CAISEDLGLADNEQFF
TRBJ1-3,.,TRBV15,CATSRKGQGQGNTIYF
TRBJ1-3,.,TRBV6-6,CASTKTGSGNTIYF
TRBJ2-1,.,TRBV30,CAWSARDNEQFF
TRBJ2-7,.,TRBV28,CASSFLQTSGRSYEQYF
TRBJ2-3,.,TRBV6-5,CASSSEREWVDTQYF
TRBJ2-1,.,TRBV6-5,CASSYSRDRDNEQFF
TRBJ2-6,.,TRBV29-1,CSVGRDRSGANVLTF
TRBJ1-2,.,TRBV11-2,CASSLEWTVNYGYTF
TRBJ1-1,.,TRBV7-9,CASSLGTGEVGMNTEAFF